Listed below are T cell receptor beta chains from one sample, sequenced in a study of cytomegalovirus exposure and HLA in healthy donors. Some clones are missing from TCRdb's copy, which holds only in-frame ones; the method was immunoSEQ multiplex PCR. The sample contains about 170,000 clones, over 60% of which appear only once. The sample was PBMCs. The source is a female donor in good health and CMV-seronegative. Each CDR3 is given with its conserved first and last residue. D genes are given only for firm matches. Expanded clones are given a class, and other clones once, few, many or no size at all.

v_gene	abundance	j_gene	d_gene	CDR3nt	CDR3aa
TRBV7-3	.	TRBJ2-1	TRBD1	TGTGCCAGCAGCTTATTGGGACAGGGGCGCTACAATGAGCAGTTCTTC	CASSLLGQGRYNEQFF
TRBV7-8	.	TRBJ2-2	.	TGTGCCAGCAGCGTGACAAGAATGAACACCGGGGAGCTGTTTTTT	CASSVTRMNTGELFF
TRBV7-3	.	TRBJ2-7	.	TGTCCGTCACCCCAGCGCATCCAGCGGCCCTCCTACGAGCAGTACTTC	CPSPQRIQRPSYEQYF
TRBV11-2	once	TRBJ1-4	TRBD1	TGTGCCAGCAGCACCCGGACAGGGCGTGGGGCAACTAATGAAAAACTGTTTTTT	CASSTRTGRGATNEKLFF
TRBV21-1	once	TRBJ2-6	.	TGTGCCAGCAGCAAAGTTAATGCGACCGACTCTTTACGAACCTCTGGGGCCAACGTCCTGATTTTC	CASSKVNATDSLRTSGANVLIF
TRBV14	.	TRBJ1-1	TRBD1	TGTGCCAGCAGCCAAGTAGGCAGGGGGACTGAAGCTTTCTTT	CASSQVGRGTEAFF
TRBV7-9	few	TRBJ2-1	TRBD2	TGTGCCAGCAGTTCCCAAGGTAGCGGGAGGTCCTCCTACAATGAGCAGTTCTTC	CASSSQGSGRSSYNEQFF
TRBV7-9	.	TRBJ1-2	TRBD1	TGTGCCAGCAGCTTAGACGCACAGGGGGCGCGAAGTTATGGCTACACCTTC	CASSLDAQGARSYGYTF
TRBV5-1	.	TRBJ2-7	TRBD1	TGCGCCAGCAGCTTGGGGACAGGGCAGGGCGAGCAGTACTTC	CASSLGTGQGEQYF
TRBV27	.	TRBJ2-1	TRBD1	TGTGCCAGCAGCGACAGGGGCAATTACAATGAGCAGTTCTTC	CASSDRGNYNEQFF
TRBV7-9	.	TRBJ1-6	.	TGTTCCAGCAGCTCTCGCGATAGAAATAATTCACCCCTCCACTTT	CSSSSRDRNNSPLHF
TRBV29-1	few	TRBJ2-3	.	TGCAGCGTTGAACCCGGGAGCGTTCTTTTT	CSVEPGSVLF
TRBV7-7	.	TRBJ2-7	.	TGTGCTAGCAGCCCGGCGGGGGCGGCCTACGAGCAGTACTTC	CASSPAGAAYEQYF
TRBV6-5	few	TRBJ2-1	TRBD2	TGTGCCAGCAGAAGCGGGGGAAGCTACAATGAGCAGTTCTTC	CASRSGGSYNEQFF
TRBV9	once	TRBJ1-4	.	TGTGCCCTCCCTCGGGGAGTATCCCTTGAAAAACTGTTTTTT	CALPRGVSLEKLFF
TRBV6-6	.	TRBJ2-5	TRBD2	TGTGCCAGCAGTCGCCCGGGGGGCCAAGAGACCCAGTACTTC	CASSRPGGQETQYF
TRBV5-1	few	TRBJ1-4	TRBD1	TGCGCCAGCAGCTTGGACAGGGGCATCGGGGAACTGTTTTTT	CASSLDRGIGELFF
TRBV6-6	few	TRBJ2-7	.	TGTGCCAGCACAAAGCCGAGCTCCTACGAGCAGTACTTC	CASTKPSSYEQYF
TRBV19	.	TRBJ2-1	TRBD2	TGTGCCAGTAGTATTGGGGTTAGCGGGGGGGCACATGAGCAGTTCTTC	CASSIGVSGGAHEQFF
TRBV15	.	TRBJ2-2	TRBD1	TGTGCCACCTCGATCGGGACAGGTTCCAACACCGGAGAGCTGTTTTTT	CATSIGTGSNTGELFF
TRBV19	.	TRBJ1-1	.	TGTGCCAGTAGTAGGGCCGTCGAAGCTTTCTTT	CASSRAVEAFF
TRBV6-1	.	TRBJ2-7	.	TGTGCCAGTACCTTGGGGGGTCCTTCCTACGAGCAGTACTTC	CASTLGGPSYEQYF
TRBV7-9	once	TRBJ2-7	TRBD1	TGTGCCAGCAGCGCCGGACAGGGGAACTACGAGCAGTACTTC	CASSAGQGNYEQYF
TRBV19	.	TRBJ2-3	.	TGTGCCAGTAGCCAGGGCGTGAGGAATACGCAGTATTTT	CASSQGVRNTQYF
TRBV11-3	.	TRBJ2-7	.	TGTGCCAGCAGCTTAGATATGTTGAGTGAGCAGTACTTC	CASSLDMLSEQYF
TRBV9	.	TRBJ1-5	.	TGTGCCAGCAGCGACGAGTTCTCTCAGCCCCAGCATTTT	CASSDEFSQPQHF
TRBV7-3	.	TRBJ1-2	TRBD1	TGTGCCAGCAGCTTGGGACAGGGTTACGGCTACACCTTC	CASSLGQGYGYTF
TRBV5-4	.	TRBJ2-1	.	TGTGCCAGCAGCTTTGATCTTGGGGAGTGGAATGAGCAGTTCTTC	CASSFDLGEWNEQFF
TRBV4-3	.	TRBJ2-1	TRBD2	TGCGCCAGCAGCCAGTCCCGGGGGGGATGGAATGAGCAGTTCTTC	CASSQSRGGWNEQFF
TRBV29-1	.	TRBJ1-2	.	TGCAGCGTTGAGGAGGGGGGGGCGCGAGCCGGCTACACCTTC	CSVEEGGARAGYTF
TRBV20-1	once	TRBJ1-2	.	TGCAGTGCTGTCTCGGACTATGGCTACACCTTC	CSAVSDYGYTF
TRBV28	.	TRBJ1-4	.	TGTGCCAGCAGTTATGGGGGCGCAACTAATGAAAAACTGTTTTTT	CASSYGGATNEKLFF